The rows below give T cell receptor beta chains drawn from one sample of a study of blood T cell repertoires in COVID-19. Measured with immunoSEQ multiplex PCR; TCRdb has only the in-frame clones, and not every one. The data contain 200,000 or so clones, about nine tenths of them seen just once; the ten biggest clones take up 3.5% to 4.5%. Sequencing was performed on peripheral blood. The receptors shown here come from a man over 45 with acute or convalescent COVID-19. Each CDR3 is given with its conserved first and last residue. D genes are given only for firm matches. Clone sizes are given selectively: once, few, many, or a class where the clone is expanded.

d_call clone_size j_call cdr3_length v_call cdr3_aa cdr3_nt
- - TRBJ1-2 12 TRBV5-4 CASSADSYGYTF TGTGCCAGCAGCGCGGACAGCTATGGCTACACCTTC
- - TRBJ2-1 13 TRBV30 CASSGSSYNEQFF TGTGCCTCCTCGGGGAGCTCCTACAATGAGCAGTTCTTC
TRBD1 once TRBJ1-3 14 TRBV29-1 CSVVQGPSGNTIYF TGCAGCGTTGTACAGGGGCCGTCTGGAAACACCATATATTTT
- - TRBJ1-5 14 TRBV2 CASSDQGRNQPQHF TGTGCCAGCAGTGACCAGGGTCGCAATCAGCCCCAGCATTTT
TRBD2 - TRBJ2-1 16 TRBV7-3 CASSPSSSGGADEQFF TGTGCCAGCAGCCCGTCGTCTAGCGGGGGGGCCGATGAGCAGTTCTTC
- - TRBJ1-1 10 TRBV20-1 CSAGTEEAFF TGCAGTGCTGGGACTGAAGAAGCTTTCTTT
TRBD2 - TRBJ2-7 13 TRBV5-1 CASSPRGDFEQYF TGCGCCAGCAGCCCCCGGGGGGATTTCGAGCAGTACTTC
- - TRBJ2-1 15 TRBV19 CASSIAGFSYNEQFF TGTGCCAGTAGTATTGCAGGGTTCTCCTACAATGAGCAGTTCTTC
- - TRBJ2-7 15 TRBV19 CASSNYLSGKYEQYF TGTGCCAGTAGTAATTATTTGTCCGGGAAATACGAGCAGTACTTC
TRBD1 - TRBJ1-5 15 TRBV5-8 CASSPGTGRNQPQHF TGTGCCAGCAGCCCCGGGACAGGGAGGAATCAGCCCCAGCATTTT
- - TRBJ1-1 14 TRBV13 CASSLQGARTEAFF TGTGCCAGCAGCTTACAAGGGGCACGAACTGAAGCTTTCTTT
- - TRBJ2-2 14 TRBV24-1 CATSGTGITGELFF TGTGCCACCAGTGGCACGGGTATCACCGGGGAGCTGTTTTTT
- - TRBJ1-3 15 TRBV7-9 CASSPWTASGNTIYF TGTGCCAGCAGCCCATGGACAGCCTCTGGAAACACCATATATTTT
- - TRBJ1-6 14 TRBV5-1 CASSLWTDNSPLHF TGCGCCAGCAGCTTGTGGACAGATAATTCACCCCTCCACTTT
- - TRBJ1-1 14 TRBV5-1 CASSRDFENTEAFF TGCGCCAGCAGCCGGGACTTTGAGAACACTGAAGCTTTCTTT
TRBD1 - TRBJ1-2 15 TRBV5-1 CASSSGQGANYGYTF TGCGCCAGCAGCTCGGGACAGGGGGCCAACTATGGCTACACCTTC
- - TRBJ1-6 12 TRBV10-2 CASSDPGQGRHF TGCGCCAGCAGTGATCCGGGACAAGGAAGACACTTT
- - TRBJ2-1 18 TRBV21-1 CASSKEGNRGNRYNEQFF TGTGCCAGCAGCAAAGAGGGCAACAGGGGAAATCGCTACAATGAGCAGTTCTTC